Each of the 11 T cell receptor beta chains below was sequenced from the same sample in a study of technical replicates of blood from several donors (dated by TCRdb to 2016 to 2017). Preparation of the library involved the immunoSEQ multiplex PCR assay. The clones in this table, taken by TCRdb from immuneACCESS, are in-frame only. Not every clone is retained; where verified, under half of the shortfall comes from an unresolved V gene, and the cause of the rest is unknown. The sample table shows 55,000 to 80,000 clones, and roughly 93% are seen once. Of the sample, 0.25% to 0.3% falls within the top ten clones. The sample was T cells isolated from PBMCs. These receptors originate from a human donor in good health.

CDR3 loop: CASSIGTGRYRGHFMLFF. The DNA of the CDR3 is TGTGCCAGTAGTATAGGTACAGGGCGGTATCGCGGTCACTTTATGCTGTTTTTT. This sequence joins TRBV19 and TRBJ2-2; possibly TRBD1 for D (6 bases). Trimming removed 1 base at V and 13 bases at J, with 28 bases between. CDR3 length equals 18 residues. Germline V gene sequence: CDR1 LNHDA, CDR2 SQIVND (reference sequence).

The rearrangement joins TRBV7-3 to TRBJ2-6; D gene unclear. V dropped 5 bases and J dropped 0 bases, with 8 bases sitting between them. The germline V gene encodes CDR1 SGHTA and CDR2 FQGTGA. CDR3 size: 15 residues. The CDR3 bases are TGTGCCAGCAGCACTATCCGCTCTGGGGCCAACGTCCTGACTTTC. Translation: CASSTIRSGANVLTF. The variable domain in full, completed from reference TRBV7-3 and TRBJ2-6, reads GAGVSQTPSNKVTEKGKYVELRCDPISGHTALYWYRQSLGQGPEFLIYFQGTGAADDSGLPNDRFFAVRPEGSVSTLKIQRTERGDSAVYLCASSTIRSGANVLTFGAGSRLTVL.

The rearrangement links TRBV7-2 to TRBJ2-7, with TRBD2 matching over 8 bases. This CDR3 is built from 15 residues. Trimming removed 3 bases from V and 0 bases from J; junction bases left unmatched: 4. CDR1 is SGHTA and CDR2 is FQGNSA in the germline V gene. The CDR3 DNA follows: TGTGCCAGCAGCTTGGTACTAGCGGACTCCTACGAGCAGTACTTC. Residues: CASSLVLADSYEQYF.

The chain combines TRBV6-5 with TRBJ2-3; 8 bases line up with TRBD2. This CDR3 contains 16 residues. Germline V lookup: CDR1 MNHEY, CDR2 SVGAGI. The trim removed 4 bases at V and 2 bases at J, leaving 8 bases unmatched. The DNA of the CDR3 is TGTGCCAGCAGTTCTGCCCTAGCGGGTTACACAGATACGCAGTATTTT. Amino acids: CASSSALAGYTDTQYF.

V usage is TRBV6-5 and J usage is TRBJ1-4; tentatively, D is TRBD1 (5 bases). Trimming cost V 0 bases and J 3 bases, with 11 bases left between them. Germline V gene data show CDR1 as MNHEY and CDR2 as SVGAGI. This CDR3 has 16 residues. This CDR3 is CASSYSAGGANEKLFF. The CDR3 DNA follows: TGTGCCAGCAGTTACTCGGCCGGAGGGGCTAATGAAAAACTGTTTTTT.

The CDR3 loop reads CASSSGQGITDTQYF. Written as DNA, the CDR3 is TGTGCCAGCAGCTCGGGACAGGGGATCACAGATACGCAGTATTTT. The genes are TRBV13 and TRBJ2-3; 10 bases line up with TRBD1. The junction had 3 bases not matched to a gene; V was cut back by 4 bases and J by 2 bases. From germline, CDR1 is PRHDT and CDR2 FYEKMQ (reference sequence). The CDR3 length is 15 residues.

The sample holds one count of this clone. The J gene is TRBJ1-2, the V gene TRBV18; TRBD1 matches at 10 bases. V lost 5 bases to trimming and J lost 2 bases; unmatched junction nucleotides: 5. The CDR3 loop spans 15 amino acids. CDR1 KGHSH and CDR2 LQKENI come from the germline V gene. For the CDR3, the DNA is TGTGCCAGCTCAACCCGACAGGGGGCGAACTATGGCTACACCTTC. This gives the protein CASSTRQGANYGYTF.

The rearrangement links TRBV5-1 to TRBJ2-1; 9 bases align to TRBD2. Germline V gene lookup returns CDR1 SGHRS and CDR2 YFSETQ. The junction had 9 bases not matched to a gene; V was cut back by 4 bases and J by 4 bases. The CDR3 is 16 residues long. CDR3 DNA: TGCGCCAGCAGCCTAAGGACTAGCGACCTATACAATGAGCAGTTCTTC. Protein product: CASSLRTSDLYNEQFF.

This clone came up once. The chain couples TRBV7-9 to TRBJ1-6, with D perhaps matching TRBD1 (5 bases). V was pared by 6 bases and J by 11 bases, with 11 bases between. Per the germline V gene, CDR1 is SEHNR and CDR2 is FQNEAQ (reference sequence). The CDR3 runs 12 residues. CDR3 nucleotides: TGTGCCAGCAGGTGGGGGGGTGCACCCCTCCACTTT. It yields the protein CASRWGGAPLHF.

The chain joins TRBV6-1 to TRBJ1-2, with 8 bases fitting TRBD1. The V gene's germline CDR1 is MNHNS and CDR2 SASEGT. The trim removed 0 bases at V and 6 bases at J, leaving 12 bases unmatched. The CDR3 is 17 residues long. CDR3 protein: CASSEALHDRGLDGYTF. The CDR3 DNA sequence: TGTGCCAGCAGTGAAGCGCTTCATGACAGGGGCCTTGATGGCTACACCTTC.

CDR3: CASSQGASPEQYF. CDR3 DNA sequence: TGTGCCAGCAGTCAAGGAGCCTCACCCGAGCAGTACTTC. J is TRBJ2-7 and V is TRBV27; the D is unclear. The CDR3 consists of 13 residues. CDR1 is MNHEY and CDR2 is SMNVEV in the germline V gene (reference sequence). V was cut by 5 bases and J by 6 bases, with 14 bases left in between.